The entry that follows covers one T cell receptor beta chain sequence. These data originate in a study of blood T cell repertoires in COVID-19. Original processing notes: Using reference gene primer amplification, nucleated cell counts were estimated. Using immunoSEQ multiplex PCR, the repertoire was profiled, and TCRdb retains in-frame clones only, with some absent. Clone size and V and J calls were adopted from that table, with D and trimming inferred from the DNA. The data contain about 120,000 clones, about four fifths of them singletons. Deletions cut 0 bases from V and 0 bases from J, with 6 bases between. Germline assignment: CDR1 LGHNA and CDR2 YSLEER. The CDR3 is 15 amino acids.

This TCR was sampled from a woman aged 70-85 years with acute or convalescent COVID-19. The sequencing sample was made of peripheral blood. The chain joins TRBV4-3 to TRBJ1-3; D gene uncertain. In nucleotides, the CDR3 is TGCGCCAGCAGCCAAGATGCGGGCTCTGGAAACACCATATATTTT. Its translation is CASSQDAGSGNTIYF.